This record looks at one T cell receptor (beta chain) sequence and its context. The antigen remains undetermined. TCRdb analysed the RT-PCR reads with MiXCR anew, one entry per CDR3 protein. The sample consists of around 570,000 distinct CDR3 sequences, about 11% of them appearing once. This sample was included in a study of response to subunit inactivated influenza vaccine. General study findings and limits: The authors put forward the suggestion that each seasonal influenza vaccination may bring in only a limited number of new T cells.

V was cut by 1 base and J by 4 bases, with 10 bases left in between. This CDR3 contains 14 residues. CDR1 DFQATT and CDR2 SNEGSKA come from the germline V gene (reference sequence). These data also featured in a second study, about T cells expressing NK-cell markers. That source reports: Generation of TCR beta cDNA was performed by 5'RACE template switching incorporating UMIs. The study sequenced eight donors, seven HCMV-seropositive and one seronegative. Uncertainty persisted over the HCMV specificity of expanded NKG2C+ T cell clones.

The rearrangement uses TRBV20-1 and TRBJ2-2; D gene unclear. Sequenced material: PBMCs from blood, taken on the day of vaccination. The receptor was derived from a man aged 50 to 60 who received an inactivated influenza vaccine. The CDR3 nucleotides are TGCAGTGCTAGAGGAGGCTTTAGCACCGGGGAGCTGTTTTTT. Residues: CSARGGFSTGELFF.